A selection of T cell receptor beta chains follows, all from one sample in a study of control samples from healthy donors and cancer patients. Clones were sequenced by immunoSEQ multiplex PCR, and TCRdb holds only the in-frame ones, with some missing. The sample has fewer than 95,000 clones, about 82% seen once. Material for sequencing was blood. The receptor set was obtained from a man aged 30 to 45 in good health. The CDR3 runs from the conserved cysteine through the conserved F or W.

V: TRBV9; J: TRBJ2-1; CDR3: CASSVATSGGVYNEQFF
V: TRBV19; J: TRBJ1-5; CDR3: CASSGKQGPQHF
V: TRBV5-1; J: TRBJ2-2; CDR3: CASSPAQGWGTGELFF
V: TRBV5-1; J: TRBJ2-6; CDR3: CASSRAGNSLSGANVLTF
V: TRBV19; J: TRBJ1-1; CDR3: CARAMNTEAFF
V: TRBV2; J: TRBJ1-5; CDR3: CASTAGAGDNQPQHF
V: TRBV6-1; J: TRBJ1-2; CDR3: CASSEVWGSRTF
V: TRBV6-5; J: TRBJ1-3; CDR3: CASTRQGNTIYF
V: TRBV6-5; J: TRBJ2-1; CDR3: CASSYTSYWPYNEQFF
V: TRBV27; J: TRBJ2-3; CDR3: CASRPLGTSGGSTDTQYF
V: TRBV2; J: TRBJ2-3; CDR3: CARGTGADTQYF
V: TRBV6-5; J: TRBJ1-1; CDR3: CASSYREGVHTEAFF
V: TRBV10-3; J: TRBJ1-4; CDR3: CAISGTGWEKLFF
V: TRBV5-1; J: TRBJ2-4; CDR3: CASSSQGGSDIQYF
V: TRBV29-1; J: TRBJ1-2; CDR3: CSVTLNYGYTF
V: TRBV7-3; J: TRBJ1-2; CDR3: CASSLSGTGANYGYTF
V: TRBV28; J: TRBJ1-2; CDR3: CAMGGGANGYTF
V: TRBV24-1; J: TRBJ1-3; CDR3: CATSDSRGSGNTIYF
V: TRBV6-5; J: TRBJ2-5; CDR3: CASSVQGLQETQYF
V: TRBV5-1; J: TRBJ1-4; CDR3: CASSLERGGEKLFF
V: TRBV6-5; J: TRBJ1-1; CDR3: CASSQRGEAFF
V: TRBV7-8; J: TRBJ1-2; CDR3: CASSLIKDRGINYGYTF
V: TRBV12-3/TRBV12-4; J: TRBJ1-3; CDR3: CASKKPWPHTIYF
V: TRBV7-9; J: TRBJ2-3; CDR3: CASSSVRGGGRSTDTQYF
V: TRBV10-1; J: TRBJ1-4; CDR3: CASSESRGPLFF
V: TRBV28; J: TRBJ1-2; CDR3: CASSLRGGARGYTF
V: TRBV3-1/TRBV3-2; J: TRBJ2-2; CDR3: CASSQGDRVTGELFF
V: TRBV11-2; J: TRBJ1-2; CDR3: CASSLEKGQGYGYTF
V: TRBV7-3; J: TRBJ1-1; CDR3: CASSLTANTEAFF
V: TRBV18; J: TRBJ1-2; CDR3: CASSPRDGYTF
V: TRBV28; J: TRBJ2-7; CDR3: CASRPGGRTYEQYF
V: TRBV7-8; J: TRBJ2-2; CDR3: CASSLVQGGFTGELFF
V: TRBV6-5; J: TRBJ1-1; CDR3: CASSLGGGTETEAFF
V: TRBV4-2; J: TRBJ2-7; CDR3: CASSQATGTGGEQYF
V: TRBV10-2; J: TRBJ2-1; CDR3: CASSELGGMNEQFF
V: TRBV29-1; J: TRBJ2-1; CDR3: CSGGDRSSYNEQFF
V: TRBV7-9; J: TRBJ2-1; CDR3: CASSGTADWDEQFF
V: TRBV2; J: TRBJ1-5; CDR3: CASSADGPGQPQHF
V: TRBV7-2; J: TRBJ2-5; CDR3: CASSLWAQGSRETQYF
V: TRBV2; J: TRBJ1-3; CDR3: CARQTGPNTIYF
V: TRBV11-2; J: TRBJ2-5; CDR3: CASSITSGGTPETQYF
V: TRBV27; J: TRBJ1-6; CDR3: CASSTTGGSPLHF
V: TRBV7-8; J: TRBJ2-1; CDR3: CASSLASGGYNEQFF
V: TRBV6-6; J: TRBJ2-2; CDR3: CASRNQWNTGELFF
V: TRBV3-1/TRBV3-2; J: TRBJ2-5; CDR3: CASSLRELTEETQYF
V: TRBV27; J: TRBJ1-2; CDR3: CASSLRSNNGYTF
V: TRBV30; J: TRBJ1-2; CDR3: CAWSKPGGSYGYTF
V: TRBV7-3; J: TRBJ1-3; CDR3: CASSLTGTAGNTIYF
V: TRBV5-4; J: TRBJ2-1; CDR3: CASSARDRVNEQFF
V: TRBV9; J: TRBJ1-3; CDR3: CASSVTSSGNTIYF
V: TRBV5-1; J: TRBJ2-7; CDR3: CASSLAFGQGGEQYF
V: TRBV7-9; J: TRBJ1-2; CDR3: CASTGQESNYGYTF